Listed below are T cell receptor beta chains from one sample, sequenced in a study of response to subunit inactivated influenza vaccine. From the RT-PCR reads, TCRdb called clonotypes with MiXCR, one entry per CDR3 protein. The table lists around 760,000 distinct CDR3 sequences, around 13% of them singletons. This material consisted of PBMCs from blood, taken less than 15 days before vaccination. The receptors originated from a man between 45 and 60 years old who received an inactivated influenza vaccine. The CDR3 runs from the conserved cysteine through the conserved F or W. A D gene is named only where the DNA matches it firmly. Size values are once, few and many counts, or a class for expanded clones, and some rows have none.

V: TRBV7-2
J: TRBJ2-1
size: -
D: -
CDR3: CASSSLPGVAYNEQFF
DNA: TGTGCCAGCAGCTCTCTTCCGGGAGTAGCCTACAATGAGCAGTTCTTC

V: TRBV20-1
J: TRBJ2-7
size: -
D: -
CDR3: CSASLGSTPYEQYF
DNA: TGCAGTGCTAGTTTGGGGAGTACCCCCTACGAGCAGTACTTC

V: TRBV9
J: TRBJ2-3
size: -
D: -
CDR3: CASSAGDFSTDTQYF
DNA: TGTGCCAGCAGCGCTGGGGACTTCAGCACAGATACGCAGTATTTT

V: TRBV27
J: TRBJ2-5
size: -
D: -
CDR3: CASSFLLPFGETQYF
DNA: TGTGCCAGCAGTTTTCTGCTGCCGTTCGGAGAGACCCAGTACTTC

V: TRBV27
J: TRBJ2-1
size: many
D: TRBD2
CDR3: CASSPLAGASYNEQFF
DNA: TGTGCCAGCAGTCCGTTAGCGGGGGCCTCCTACAATGAGCAGTTCTTC

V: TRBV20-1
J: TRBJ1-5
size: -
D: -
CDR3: CSAGGPMGQPQHF
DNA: TGCAGTGCAGGTGGGCCCATGGGTCAGCCCCAGCATTTT

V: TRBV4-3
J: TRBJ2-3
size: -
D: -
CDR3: CASSQDGQGDTQYF
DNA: TGCGCCAGCAGCCAAGACGGGCAGGGGGATACGCAGTATTTT

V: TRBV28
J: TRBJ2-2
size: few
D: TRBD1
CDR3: CASSLNLGGFRELFF
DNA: TGTGCCAGCAGCCTGAATTTAGGGGGCTTCCGGGAGCTGTTTTTT

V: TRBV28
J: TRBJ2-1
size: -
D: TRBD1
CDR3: CASSLERGLTLDEQFF
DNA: TGTGCTAGCAGTTTAGAAAGGGGGCTGACTTTGGATGAGCAGTTCTTC

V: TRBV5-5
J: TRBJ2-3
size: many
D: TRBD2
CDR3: CASSFGGVDTQYF
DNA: TGTGCCAGCAGCTTTGGGGGGGTTGATACGCAGTATTTT

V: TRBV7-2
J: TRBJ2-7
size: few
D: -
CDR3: CASSLASRGGEQYF
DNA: TGTGCCAGCAGCTTAGCGTCCCGTGGGGGCGAGCAGTACTTC

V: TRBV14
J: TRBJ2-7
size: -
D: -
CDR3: CASSQVGGPKEYF
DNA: TGTGCCAGCAGCCAAGTCGGCGGACCGAAGGAGTACTTC

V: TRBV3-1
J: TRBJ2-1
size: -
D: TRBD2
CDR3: CASSQDEWGGPFF
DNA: TGTGCCAGCAGCCAAGATGAGTGGGGGGGTCCGTTCTTC

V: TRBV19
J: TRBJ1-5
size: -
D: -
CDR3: CASSTYPDSRQPQHF
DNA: TGTGCCAGTAGCACATATCCGGACAGCCGGCAGCCCCAGCATTTT

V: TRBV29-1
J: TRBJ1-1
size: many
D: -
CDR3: CSVGQGANTEAFF
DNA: TGCAGCGTTGGGCAGGGAGCGAACACTGAAGCTTTCTTT

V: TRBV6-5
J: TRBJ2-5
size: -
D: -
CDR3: CASSYSPSEGLQETQYF
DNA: TGTGCCAGCAGTTACTCACCTAGCGAGGGGCTCCAAGAGACCCAGTACTTC

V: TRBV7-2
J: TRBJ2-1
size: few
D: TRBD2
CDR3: CASGLKIAGGLNEQFF
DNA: TGTGCCAGCGGCCTGAAGATAGCGGGAGGGCTCAATGAGCAGTTCTTC

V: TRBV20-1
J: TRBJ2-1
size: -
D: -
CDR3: CSAPRGGNEQFF
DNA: TGCAGTGCCCCGAGGGGGGGAAATGAGCAGTTCTTC

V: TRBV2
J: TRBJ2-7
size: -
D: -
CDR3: CACCFAGSSRGRKYEQYF
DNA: TGTGCCTGCTGTTTCGCCGGTAGCTCCAGGGGCCGAAAATACGAGCAGTACTTC

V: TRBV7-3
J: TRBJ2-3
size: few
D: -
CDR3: CASSLVGSLTDTQYF
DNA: TGTGCCAGCAGCTTAGTAGGGAGTTTGACAGATACGCAGTATTTT

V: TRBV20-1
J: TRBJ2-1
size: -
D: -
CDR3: CILASSYNEQFF
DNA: TGCATCCTAGCGAGCTCCTACAATGAGCAGTTCTTC

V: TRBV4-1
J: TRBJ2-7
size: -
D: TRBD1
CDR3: CASSRIPGQGYEQYF
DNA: TGCGCCAGCAGCCGTATTCCGGGACAGGGCTACGAGCAGTACTTC

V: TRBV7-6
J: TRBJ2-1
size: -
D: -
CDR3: CASSLAWTRKINEQFF
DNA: TGTGCCAGCAGCTTAGCGTGGACCCGGAAGATTAATGAGCAGTTCTTC

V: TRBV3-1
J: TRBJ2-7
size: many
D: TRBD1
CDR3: CASSQVDREGYEQYF
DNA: TGTGCCAGCAGCCAAGTGGACAGGGAAGGTTACGAGCAGTACTTC

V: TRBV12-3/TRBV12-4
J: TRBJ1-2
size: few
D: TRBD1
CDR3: CASSQTGGARGYTF
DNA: TGTGCCAGCAGCCAAACAGGGGGCGCTCGTGGCTACACCTTC

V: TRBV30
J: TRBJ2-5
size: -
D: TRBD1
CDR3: CAWSVQRTGAETQYF
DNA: TGTGCCTGGAGTGTACAGAGGACAGGGGCAGAGACCCAGTACTTC

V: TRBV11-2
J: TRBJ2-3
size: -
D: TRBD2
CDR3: CASSLVRTSGGITDTQYF
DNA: TGTGCCAGCAGCTTAGTTCGCACTAGCGGGGGTATCACAGATACGCAGTATTTT

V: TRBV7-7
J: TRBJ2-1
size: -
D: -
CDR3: CASSLDGGPSGEQFF
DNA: TGTGCTAGCAGCTTAGACGGGGGGCCGAGCGGGGAGCAGTTCTTC

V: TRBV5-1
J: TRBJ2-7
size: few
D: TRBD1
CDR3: CASSLSYRGGTGGTYEQYF
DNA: TGCGCCAGCAGCTTATCTTATCGGGGCGGGACAGGGGGAACCTACGAGCAGTACTTC

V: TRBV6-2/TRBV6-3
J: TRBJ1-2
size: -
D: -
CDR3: CASNRVSYGYTF
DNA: TGTGCCAGCAATCGGGTATCCTATGGCTACACCTTC

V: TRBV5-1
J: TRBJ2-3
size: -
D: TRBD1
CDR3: CASSTRTGGGPTDTQYF
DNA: TGCGCCAGCAGCACCAGGACAGGGGGAGGACCCACAGATACGCAGTATTTT

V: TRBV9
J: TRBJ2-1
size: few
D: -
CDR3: CADHHYNEQFF
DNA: TGTGCCGACCACCATTACAATGAGCAGTTCTTC

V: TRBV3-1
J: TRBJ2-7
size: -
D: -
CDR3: CASTGTATGEQYF
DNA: TGTGCCAGCACCGGGACCGCGACTGGCGAGCAGTACTTC

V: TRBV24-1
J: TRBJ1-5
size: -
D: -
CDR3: CASSDTGAFPNQPQHF
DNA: TGTGCCAGCAGTGACACGGGGGCCTTCCCAAATCAGCCCCAGCATTTT

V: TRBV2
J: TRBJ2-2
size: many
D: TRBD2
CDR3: CASSQTSGTNTGELFF
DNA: TGTGCCAGCAGTCAGACTAGCGGGACAAACACCGGGGAGCTGTTTTTT

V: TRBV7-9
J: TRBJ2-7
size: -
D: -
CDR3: CASSPGTSPRSYEQYF
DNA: TGTGCCAGCAGCCCGGGGACTTCTCCAAGGTCCTACGAGCAGTACTTC

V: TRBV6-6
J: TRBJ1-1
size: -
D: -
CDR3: CASGRNGGTEAFF
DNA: TGTGCCAGCGGGCGGAATGGGGGTACTGAAGCTTTCTTT

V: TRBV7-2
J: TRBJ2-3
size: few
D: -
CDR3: CAIRQESTDTQYF
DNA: TGTGCCATCCGACAGGAAAGCACAGATACGCAGTATTTT

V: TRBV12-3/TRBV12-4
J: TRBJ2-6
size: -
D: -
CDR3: CASSLLEPGANVLTF
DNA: TGTGCCAGCAGTTTACTGGAGCCTGGGGCCAACGTCCTGACTTTC

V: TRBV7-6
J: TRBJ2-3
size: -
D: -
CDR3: CASSLVRLATDTQYF
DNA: TGTGCCAGCAGCTTAGTTCGCCTAGCCACAGATACGCAGTATTTT

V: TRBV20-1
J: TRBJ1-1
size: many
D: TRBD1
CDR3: CSARADLTGWFGTEAFF
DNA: TGCAGTGCTAGAGCCGACTTGACAGGGTGGTTTGGCACTGAAGCTTTCTTT